Below are 11 T cell receptor beta chains sequenced from a single sample in a study of PD-L1 blockade in urothelial cancer. Measured with immunoSEQ multiplex PCR; TCRdb has only the in-frame clones, and not every one. The sample lists over 100,000 clones, approximately 84% occurring once. Time point reported: pretreatment peripheral blood. The sequences come from PBMCs, collected around atezolizumab (anti-PD-L1) treatment. The receptors were sampled from a man aged 50 to 59 with urothelial cancer.

The chain has TRBV28 and TRBJ1-2; D gene ambiguous. This CDR3 comprises 13 residues. Trimming pared 2 bases from V and 3 bases from J, leaving 7 bases between. From germline, CDR1 is MDHEN and CDR2 SYDVKM. The CDR3 here is CASSLTGYYGYTF. The CDR3 nucleotides are TGTGCCAGCAGTTTAACGGGATACTATGGCTACACCTTC.

The V and J genes are TRBV9 and TRBJ2-2; D possibly corresponds to TRBD1 (6 bases). V was trimmed by 5 bases and J by 5 bases, leaving 13 bases between them. The CDR3 is made up of 14 amino acids. Germline lookup yields CDR1 SGDLS and CDR2 YYNGEE. CDR3 in amino acids: CASRMAGETGELFF. CDR3 DNA: TGTGCCAGCAGGATGGCAGGGGAAACCGGGGAGCTGTTTTTT.

This clone was observed once. V and J are TRBV9 and TRBJ2-7; D call uncertain. Germline V lookup: CDR1 SGDLS, CDR2 YYNGEE. CDR3 size: 14 residues. Trimming left V 0 bases short and J 6 bases short, with 13 bases between. The DNA of the CDR3 is TGTGCCAGCAGCGTAGACGCTAGTCGTGGCGAGCAGTACTTC. It encodes CASSVDASRGEQYF.

The chain has TRBV5-1 and TRBJ1-2, with TRBD1 matching over 7 bases. CDR1 and CDR2 from the germline V gene are SGHRS and YFSETQ. This CDR3 contains 15 residues. The ends lost 4 bases at V and 0 bases at J; junction bases unmatched: 6. The CDR3 loop reads CASSQGQLTNYGYTF. CDR3 nucleotides: TGCGCCAGCAGCCAGGGACAGCTTACTAACTATGGCTACACCTTC.

J is TRBJ1-3 and V is TRBV9; 9 bases are a match to TRBD1. Per germline, CDR1 SGDLS and CDR2 YYNGEE. V was pared by 4 bases and J by 2 bases, with 4 bases of the junction left unmatched. This CDR3 spans 15 amino acids. In DNA form, the CDR3 reads TGTGCCAGCAGCCCACAGGGGGCCGCTGGAAACACCATATATTTT. It yields the protein CASSPQGAAGNTIYF.

The rearrangement uses TRBV13 and TRBJ2-7; tentatively, D is TRBD2 (7 bases). Trimming pared 4 bases from V and 3 bases from J, leaving 10 bases between. There are 13 residues in the CDR3. Germline-derived CDR1 and CDR2 are PRHDT and FYEKMQ (reference sequence). This chain's CDR3 is CASSWRGRYEQYF. The DNA for the CDR3 is TGTGCCAGCAGCTGGCGGGGGCGCTACGAGCAGTACTTC.

The chain recombines TRBV5-4 with TRBJ2-3; the match to TRBD2 covers 10 bases. The J segment lost 3 bases and the V segment lost 2 bases, leaving 3 bases of the junction unmatched. There are 15 residues in the CDR3. CDR1 is SGHNT, CDR2 YYREEE, per germline (reference sequence). CDR3 nucleotide sequence: TGTGCCAGCAGCTTATCACTAGCGGGGACAGATACGCAGTATTTT. This encodes CASSLSLAGTDTQYF.

As concerns this clone: Other DNA sequences in this sample translate to the same CDR3. The CDR3 coding sequence is TGCGCCAGCAGCTATGGACAGGGACAGGAGCAGTACTTC. This translates into CASSYGQGQEQYF. The chain is built from TRBV5-1 and TRBJ2-7; 8 positions agree with TRBD1. The CDR3 contains 13 residues. CDR1 is SGHRS and CDR2 is YFSETQ in the germline V gene. Trimming took 3 bases from V and 7 from J; bases not matched to a gene: 6.

The chain uses TRBV4-2 and TRBJ2-7; 11 bases align to TRBD2. The ends lost 5 bases at V and 4 bases at J; junction bases unmatched: 10. This CDR3 spans 16 amino acids. The germline V gene has CDR1 LGHNA and CDR2 YNFKEQ. CDR3 loop: CASSGITSGSFYEQYF. As DNA, the CDR3 is TGTGCCAGCAGCGGGATAACTAGCGGGAGTTTTTACGAGCAGTACTTC.

V is TRBV15 and J is TRBJ2-7; 11 positions agree with TRBD1. J gave up 3 bases and V 3 bases, and 4 bases lay outside the gene matches. This CDR3 region has 15 residues. The germline V gene encodes CDR1 LNHNV and CDR2 YYDKDF (reference sequence). The CDR3 loop is CATSSGTGGFYEQYF. The CDR3 DNA sequence: TGTGCCACCAGCAGCGGGACAGGGGGATTCTACGAGCAGTACTTC.

This clone has only one observation. J is TRBJ1-2 and V is TRBV27; a possible D gene is TRBD1 (5 bases). Germline values: CDR1 MNHEY, CDR2 SMNVEV (reference sequence). The CDR3 covers 16 residues. Trimming pared 2 bases from V and 3 bases from J, leaving 16 bases between. The CDR3 DNA sequence: TGTGCCAGCAGTTTAATAGGGGCCGGACGGGACTATGGCTACACCTTC. Protein: CASSLIGAGRDYGYTF.